These T cell receptor beta chains were read from a single sample in a study of a mutant IDH1 vaccine in newly diagnosed glioma. Which antigens these TCRs recognize remains unknown. The method was immunoSEQ multiplex PCR; TCRdb's version includes in-frame clones alone and lacks a portion of them. Found here are approximately 70,000 clones, roughly 84% of them singletons; the top ten hold 13%. Specimen: PBMCs, collected from a glioma patient whose treatment included an IDH1 peptide vaccine. These receptors were taken from a man aged 18 to 30 with glioma. CDR3s include the opening cysteine and the closing phenylalanine or tryptophan. The D gene is left open where the match is weak.

cdr3_length	v_call	d_call	cdr3_aa
14	TRBV25-1	NA	CASSEGARRDEQFF
13	TRBV2	NA	CASSDVTAYGYTF
16	TRBV9	TRBD2	CASSVGSSGPTYEQYF
20	TRBV28	NA	CASSLVGGGGRQGTLYGQYF
14	TRBV7-8	TRBD1	CASSGQGVVAEAFF
12	TRBV6-6	NA	CASLGPSYGYTF
13	TRBV30	TRBD1	CAFTGDSNQPQHF
13	TRBV18	NA	CASSPDMNTEAFF
13	TRBV27	NA	CASSLSKYNEQFF
18	TRBV10-3	TRBD2	CATLSTTGGAGPYNEQFF
15	TRBV5-1	TRBD1	CASSFRTGHSSEQYF
14	TRBV6-5	NA	CASSDGGVPTEAFF
18	TRBV9	TRBD2	CASSVALAGGVGTGELFF
16	TRBV13	NA	CASSLGHHRDNYEQYF
15	TRBV11-2	TRBD1	CASSLVGRGQYEQYF
13	TRBV15	NA	CATSRAGAEKLFF
13	TRBV25-1	NA	CASSEVVGTEAFF
16	TRBV12-5	NA	CASGPTTGRPYNEQFF
14	TRBV15	NA	CATSRGSTYNEQFF
15	TRBV13	NA	CASSFRALMNTEAFF
19	TRBV13	TRBD1	CASSLRGTAFSRAYNEQFF
12	TRBV7-9	NA	CASSLVMAEQYF
15	TRBV7-8	NA	CASSIEGTVNTEAFF
13	TRBV7-9	NA	CASSLRTNEKLFF
15	TRBV5-1	NA	CASSSPGTLQETQYF
16	TRBV7-2	TRBD1	CASSPGQGVGNYGYTF
15	TRBV7-2	TRBD1	CASSPDRENTGELFF
15	TRBV9	NA	CASSDFRGVGTEAFF
17	TRBV4-1	TRBD1	CASSQEQQGATNEKLFF
13	TRBV6-6	NA	CASSYSITGELFF
15	TRBV7-3	TRBD1	CASSLTGGGDYGYTF
14	TRBV5-4	TRBD2	CASSPPGGRETQYF
14	TRBV7-2	NA	CASSELRVNYGYTF
16	TRBV19	NA	CASSLLPAEGSYEQYF
15	TRBV6-1	TRBD1	CASSWTGTSNQPQHF
14	TRBV5-4	NA	CASRWMTSPYGYTF
15	TRBV7-3	TRBD2	CASSLIGGGQETQYF
16	TRBV28	NA	CASSLPGAGKIYEQYF
12	TRBV6-5	NA	CASSADGQPQHF
14	TRBV7-6	TRBD2	CASSSLRGGLVQYF
17	TRBV7-9	NA	CASSLPDHRAEPYEQYF
15	TRBV5-6	NA	CASSLGRATNEKLFF
17	TRBV19	NA	CASSARTETSYNSPLHF
16	TRBV6-4	NA	CASSRQGLSSYNEQFF
16	TRBV19	NA	CASSRLVGQSQETQYF